The subject of this entry is one T cell receptor (beta chain). Deletions cut 3 bases from V and 1 base from J, with 12 bases between. CDR3 length: 16 residues. CDR1 LNHDA and CDR2 SQIVND come from the germline V gene (reference sequence). This sample was included in a study of control samples from healthy donors and cancer patients. TCRdb's table, derived via immunoSEQ multiplex PCR, lists solely in-frame clones and lacks some. There are over 60,000 clones in the sample; 70% to 90% occur only once, and roughly 2% lies in the top ten. The source of this sequence is a woman aged 55-75 years with head and neck cancer. Source material: PBMCs. V is TRBV19 and J is TRBJ2-2; D gene uncertain. The CDR3 nucleotides read TGTGCCAGTAGTATTCGCACATTTTTGAACACCGGGGAGCTGTTTTTT. It codes for CASSIRTFLNTGELFF.